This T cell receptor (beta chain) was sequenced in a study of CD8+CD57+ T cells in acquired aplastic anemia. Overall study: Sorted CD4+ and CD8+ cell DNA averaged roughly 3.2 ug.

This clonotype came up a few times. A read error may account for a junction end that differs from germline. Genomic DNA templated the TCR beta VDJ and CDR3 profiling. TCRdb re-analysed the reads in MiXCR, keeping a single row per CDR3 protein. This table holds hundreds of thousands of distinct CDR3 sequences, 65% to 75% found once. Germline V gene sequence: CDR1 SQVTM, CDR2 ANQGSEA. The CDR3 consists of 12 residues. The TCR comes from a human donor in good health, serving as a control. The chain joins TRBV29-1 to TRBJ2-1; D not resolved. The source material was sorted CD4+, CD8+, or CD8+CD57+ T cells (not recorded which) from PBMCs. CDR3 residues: CSVGFGRNGQFF. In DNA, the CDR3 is TGCAGCGTTGGATTCGGACGTAATGGGCAGTTCTTC.